This is a list of T cell receptor beta chains from one sample in a study of identical twins. Using its own MiXCR run on the 5' RACE reads, TCRdb lists one record per CDR3 protein. This table holds 200,000 to 250,000 distinct CDR3 sequences, 7.5% found once. The same sample was also studied in work on yellow fever vaccine responses in identical twins.

Material for sequencing was memory (CD45RO+) T cells sorted from blood. The receptors here all came from a woman aged 18 to 35 in good health. Each CDR3 is given with its conserved first and last residue. The D gene is left open where the match is weak. The size entry is marked missing in some rows and otherwise reads once, few, many or a size class.

J,D,size,V,CDR3,DNA
TRBJ2-7,-,many,TRBV12-3/TRBV12-4,CASRRRSESSYEQYF,TGTGCCAGCAGGCGGAGGAGCGAAAGCTCCTACGAGCAGTACTTC
TRBJ1-5,-,many,TRBV3-1,CASSVRGSNQPQHF,TGTGCCAGCAGCGTCCGAGGAAGCAATCAGCCCCAGCATTTT
TRBJ2-7,TRBD1,few,TRBV5-1,CASSLIQGAESEQYF,TGCGCCAGCAGCTTAATACAGGGGGCAGAAAGCGAGCAGTACTTC
TRBJ2-1,TRBD2,many,TRBV14,CASSPIVVAGYNEQFF,TGTGCCAGCAGCCCCATTGTAGTAGCGGGGTACAATGAGCAGTTCTTC
TRBJ2-4,-,-,TRBV7-8,CASSLAFGGLAKNIQYF,TGTGCCAGCAGCTTAGCTTTTGGGGGTCTAGCCAAAAACATTCAGTACTTC
TRBJ2-5,-,-,TRBV2,CASSDRETQYF,TGTGCCAGCAGTGATAGGGAGACCCAGTACTTC
TRBJ2-7,TRBD2,-,TRBV29-1,CSVVLASGGREQYF,TGCAGCGTTGTGTTGGCTAGCGGGGGACGGGAGCAGTACTTC
TRBJ1-2,-,many,TRBV28,CASSLNYGYTF,TGTGCCAGCAGTTTAAACTATGGCTACACCTTC
TRBJ2-6,-,few,TRBV3-1,CASSTASGANVLTF,TGTGCCAGCAGCACAGCCTCTGGGGCCAACGTCCTGACTTTC
TRBJ1-2,-,few,TRBV28,CASSPPPTQGWDLANYGYTF,TGTGCCAGCAGCCCACCCCCTACACAGGGATGGGATCTCGCTAACTATGGCTACACCTTC
TRBJ1-5,-,-,TRBV5-5,CASSPLALPSNQPQHF,TGTGCCAGCAGCCCCCTGGCTCTCCCAAGCAATCAGCCCCAGCATTTT
TRBJ1-4,-,many,TRBV6-6,CASSYIGREKLFF,TGTGCCAGCAGTTATATCGGGCGTGAAAAACTGTTTTTT
TRBJ1-4,-,many,TRBV7-2,CASSRRPGSTEKLFF,TGTGCCAGCAGCCGACGACCGGGTTCTACGGAAAAACTGTTTTTT
TRBJ2-5,-,many,TRBV27,CASRAGLWETQYF,TGTGCCAGCCGGGCCGGGTTGTGGGAGACCCAGTACTTC
TRBJ2-7,-,many,TRBV12-3/TRBV12-4,CASSRDSASYEQYF,TGTGCCAGCAGTCGGGACTCCGCCTCCTACGAGCAGTACTTC
TRBJ2-3,-,many,TRBV5-1,CASSAGSPADTQYF,TGCGCCAGCAGCGCCGGGTCCCCGGCAGATACGCAGTATTTT
TRBJ2-2,TRBD2,-,TRBV3-1,CACCQDWTSGGRIPGELFF,TGTGCCTGCTGCCAAGATTGGACTAGCGGGGGCCGGATCCCCGGGGAGCTGTTTTTT
TRBJ2-3,TRBD2,many,TRBV29-1,CSVGFPSGADTQYF,TGCAGCGTTGGTTTCCCTAGCGGGGCAGATACGCAGTATTTT
TRBJ2-3,-,many,TRBV28,CASSSPVVVGGGTDTQYF,TGTGCCAGCAGCTCCCCTGTTGTTGTCGGCGGGGGCACAGATACGCAGTATTTT
TRBJ2-2,-,-,TRBV30,CAWRGGPNTGELFF,TGTGCCTGGAGGGGGGGCCCTAACACCGGGGAGCTGTTTTTT